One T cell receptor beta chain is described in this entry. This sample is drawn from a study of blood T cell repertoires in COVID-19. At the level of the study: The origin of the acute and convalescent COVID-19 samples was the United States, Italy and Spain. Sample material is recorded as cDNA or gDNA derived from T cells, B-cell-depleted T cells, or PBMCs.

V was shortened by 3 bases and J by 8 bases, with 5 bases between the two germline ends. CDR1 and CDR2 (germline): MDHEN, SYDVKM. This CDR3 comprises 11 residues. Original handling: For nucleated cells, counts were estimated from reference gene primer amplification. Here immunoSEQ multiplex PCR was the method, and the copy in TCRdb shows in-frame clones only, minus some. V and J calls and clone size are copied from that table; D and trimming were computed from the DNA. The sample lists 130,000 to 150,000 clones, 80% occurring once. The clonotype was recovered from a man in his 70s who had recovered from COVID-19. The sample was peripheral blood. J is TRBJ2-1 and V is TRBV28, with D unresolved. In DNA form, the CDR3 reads TGTGCCAGCAGTTTTAATTATGAGCAGTTCTTC. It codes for CASSFNYEQFF.